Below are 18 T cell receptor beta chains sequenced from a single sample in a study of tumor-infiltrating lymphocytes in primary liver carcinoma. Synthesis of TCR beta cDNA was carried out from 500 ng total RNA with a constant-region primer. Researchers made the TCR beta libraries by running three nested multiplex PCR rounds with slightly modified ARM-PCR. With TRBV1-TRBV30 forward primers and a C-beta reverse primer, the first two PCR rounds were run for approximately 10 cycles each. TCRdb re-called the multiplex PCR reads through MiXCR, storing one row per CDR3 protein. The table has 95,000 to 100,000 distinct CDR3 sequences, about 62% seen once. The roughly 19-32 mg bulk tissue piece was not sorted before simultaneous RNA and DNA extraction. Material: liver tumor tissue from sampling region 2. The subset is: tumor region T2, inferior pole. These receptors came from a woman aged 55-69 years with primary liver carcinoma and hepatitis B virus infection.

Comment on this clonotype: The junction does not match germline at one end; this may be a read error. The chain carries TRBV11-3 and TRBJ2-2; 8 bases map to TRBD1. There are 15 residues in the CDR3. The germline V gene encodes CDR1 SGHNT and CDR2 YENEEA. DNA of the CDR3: TGTGACTGCAGCCAGGGGGCTAGCAGCACCAGGGAGCTGTTTTTT. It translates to CDCSQGASSTRELFF.

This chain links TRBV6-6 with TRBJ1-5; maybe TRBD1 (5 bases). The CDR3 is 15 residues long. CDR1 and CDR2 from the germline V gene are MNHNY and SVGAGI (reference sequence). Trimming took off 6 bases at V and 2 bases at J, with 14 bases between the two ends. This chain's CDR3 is CASSRGQAGNQPQHF. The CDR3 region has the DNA TGTGCCAGCAGCCGTGGACAAGCGGGCAATCAGCCCCAGCATTTT.

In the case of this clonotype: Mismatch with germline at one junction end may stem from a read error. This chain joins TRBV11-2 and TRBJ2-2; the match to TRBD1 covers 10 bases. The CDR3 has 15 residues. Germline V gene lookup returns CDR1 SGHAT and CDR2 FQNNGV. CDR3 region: CASSLAWTGTGELVF. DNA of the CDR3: TGTGCAAGCAGCTTGGCCTGGACAGGGACAGGGGAGCTGGTTTTT.

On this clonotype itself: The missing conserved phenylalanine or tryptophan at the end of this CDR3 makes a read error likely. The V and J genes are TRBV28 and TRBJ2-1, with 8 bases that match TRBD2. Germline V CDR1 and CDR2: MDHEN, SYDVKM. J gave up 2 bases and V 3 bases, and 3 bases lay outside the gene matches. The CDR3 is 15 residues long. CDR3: CASSFAGGPYNEQFV. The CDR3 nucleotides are TGTGCCAGCAGTTTTGCGGGAGGCCCCTACAATGAGCAGTTCGTC.

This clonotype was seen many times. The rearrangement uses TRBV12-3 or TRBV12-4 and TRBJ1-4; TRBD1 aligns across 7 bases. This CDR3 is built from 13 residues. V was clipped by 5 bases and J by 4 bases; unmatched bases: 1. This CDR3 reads CASSRDSNEKLFF. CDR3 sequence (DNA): TGTGCCAGCAGTCGGGACAGTAATGAAAAACTGTTTTTT.

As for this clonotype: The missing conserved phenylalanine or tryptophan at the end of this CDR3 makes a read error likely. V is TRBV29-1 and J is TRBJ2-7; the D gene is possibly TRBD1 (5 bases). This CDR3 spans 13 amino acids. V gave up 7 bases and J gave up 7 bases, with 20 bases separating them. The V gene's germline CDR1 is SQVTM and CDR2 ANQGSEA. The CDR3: CSAGNPGTGEQYY. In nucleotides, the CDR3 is TGCAGCGCCGGCAACCCCGGAACAGGTGAGCAGTACTAC.

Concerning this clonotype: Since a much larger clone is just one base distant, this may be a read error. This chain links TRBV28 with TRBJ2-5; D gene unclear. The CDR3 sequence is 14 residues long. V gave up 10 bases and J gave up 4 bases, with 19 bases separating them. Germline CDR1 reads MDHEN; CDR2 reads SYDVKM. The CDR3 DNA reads TGTGCCAACAGCCTTCGATCGAGGTTAGAGACCCAGTACTTC. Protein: CANSLRSRLETQYF.

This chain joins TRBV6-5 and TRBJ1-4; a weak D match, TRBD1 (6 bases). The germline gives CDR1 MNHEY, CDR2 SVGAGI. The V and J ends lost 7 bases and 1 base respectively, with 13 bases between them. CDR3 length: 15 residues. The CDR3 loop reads CASIPRGVTNEKLFF. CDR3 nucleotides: TGTGCCAGCATACCAAGGGGGGTAACTAATGAAAAACTGTTTTTT.

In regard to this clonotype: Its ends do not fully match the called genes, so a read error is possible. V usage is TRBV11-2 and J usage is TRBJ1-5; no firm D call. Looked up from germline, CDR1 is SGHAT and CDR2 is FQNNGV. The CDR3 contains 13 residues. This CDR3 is CARSLGRYQVQHF. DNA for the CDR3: TGTGCCAGGAGCTTAGGTCGGTACCAGGTCCAGCATTTT. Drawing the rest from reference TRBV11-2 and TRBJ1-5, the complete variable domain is EAGVAQSPRYKIIEKRQSVAFWCNPISGHATLYWYQQILGQGPKLLIQFQNNGVVDDSQLPKDRFSAERLKGVDSTLKIQPAKLEDSAVYLCARSLGRYQVQHFGDGTRLSIL.

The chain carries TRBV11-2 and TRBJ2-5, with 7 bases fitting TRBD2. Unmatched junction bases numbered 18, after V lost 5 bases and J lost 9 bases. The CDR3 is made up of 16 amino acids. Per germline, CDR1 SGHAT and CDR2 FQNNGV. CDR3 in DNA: TGTGCCAGCAGCCGGGGGTTAGCGGGTGGGGTTGAGGCCCAGTACTTC. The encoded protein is CASSRGLAGGVEAQYF. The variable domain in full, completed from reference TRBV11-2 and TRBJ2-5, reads EAGVAQSPRYKIIEKRQSVAFWCNPISGHATLYWYQQILGQGPKLLIQFQNNGVVDDSQLPKDRFSAERLKGVDSTLKIQPAKLEDSAVYLCASSRGLAGGVEAQYFGPGTRLLVL.

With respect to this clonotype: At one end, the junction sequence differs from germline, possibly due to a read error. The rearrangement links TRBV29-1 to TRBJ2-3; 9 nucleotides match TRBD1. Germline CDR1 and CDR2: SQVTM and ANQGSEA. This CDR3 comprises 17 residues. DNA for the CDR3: TGCAGTGCCGAGGGGCCGGGACAGGGAACAACCACAGACACGCAGTATTTT. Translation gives CSAEGPGQGTTTDTQYF.

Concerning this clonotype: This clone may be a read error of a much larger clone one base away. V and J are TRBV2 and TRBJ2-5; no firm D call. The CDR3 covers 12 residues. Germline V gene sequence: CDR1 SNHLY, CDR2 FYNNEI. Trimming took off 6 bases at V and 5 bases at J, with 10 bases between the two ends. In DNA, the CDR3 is TGTGCCAGCAGGCCTATCCCGGAGACCCAGTACTTC. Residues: CASRPIPETQYF.

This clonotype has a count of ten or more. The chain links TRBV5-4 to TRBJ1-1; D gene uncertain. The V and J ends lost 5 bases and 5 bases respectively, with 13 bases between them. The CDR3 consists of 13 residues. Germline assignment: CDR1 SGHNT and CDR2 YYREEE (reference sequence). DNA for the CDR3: TGTGCCAGCAGTCAGGCCACGTCGACTGAAGCTTTCTTT. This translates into CASSQATSTEAFF.

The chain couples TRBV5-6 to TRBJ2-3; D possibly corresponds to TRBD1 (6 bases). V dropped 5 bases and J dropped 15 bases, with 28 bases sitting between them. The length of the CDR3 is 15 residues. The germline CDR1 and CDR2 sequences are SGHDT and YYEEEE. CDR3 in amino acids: CASSRTGTSQTQHYF. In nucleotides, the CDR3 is TGTGCCAGCAGTCGAACCGGGACAAGCCAGACACAGCATTATTTT.

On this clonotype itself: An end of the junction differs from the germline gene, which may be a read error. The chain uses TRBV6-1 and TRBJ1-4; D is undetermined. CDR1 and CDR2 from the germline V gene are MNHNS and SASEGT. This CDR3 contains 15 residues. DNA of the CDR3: TGTGCCAGCAATGAAGATAGGCTTGGTAACGAAAAACTGTTTTTT. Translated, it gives CASNEDRLGNEKLFF.

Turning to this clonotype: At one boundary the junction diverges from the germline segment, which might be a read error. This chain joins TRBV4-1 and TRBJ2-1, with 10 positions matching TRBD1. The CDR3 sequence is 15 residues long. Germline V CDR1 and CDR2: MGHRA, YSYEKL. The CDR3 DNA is TGCACCAGCAGCCAAGCAGACAGGGGGCGGAATGAGCAGCACTTC. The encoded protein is CTSSQADRGRNEQHF.

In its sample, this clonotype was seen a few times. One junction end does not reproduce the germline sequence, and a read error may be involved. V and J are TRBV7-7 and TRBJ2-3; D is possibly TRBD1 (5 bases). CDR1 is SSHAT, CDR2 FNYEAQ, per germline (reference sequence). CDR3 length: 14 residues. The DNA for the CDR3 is TGTGCTAGCAGCCCCTCCCGACAGACAGATACGCAGTATTTT. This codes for CASSPSRQTDTQYF.

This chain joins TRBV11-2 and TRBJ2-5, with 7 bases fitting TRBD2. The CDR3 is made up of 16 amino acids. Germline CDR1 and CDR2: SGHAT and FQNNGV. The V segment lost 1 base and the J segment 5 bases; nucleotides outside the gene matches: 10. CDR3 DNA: TGTGCCAGCAGCTTAGTAACTCGCGGGAGTCGGGAGACCCAGTACTTC. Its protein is CASSLVTRGSRETQYF.